This TCR beta chain appears in the sequencing data of a study of T cells in localized non-small cell lung cancer. V was clipped by 3 bases and J by 5 bases; unmatched bases: 4. Germline-derived CDR1 and CDR2 are MRHNA and SNTAGT. The CDR3 extends over 15 amino acids. The method was immunoSEQ multiplex PCR; TCRdb's version includes in-frame clones alone and lacks a portion of them. This sample has approximately 72,000 clones; 70% to 90% occur once, and the top ten carry roughly 12%. Sample: peripheral blood, taken before any cancer treatment. This rearrangement joins TRBV6-4 to TRBJ2-3; 11 positions agree with TRBD2. This receptor was taken from an older female donor with stage I lung adenocarcinoma. CDR3 sequence reads: CASSEIAGGRDTQYF. CDR3 nucleotide sequence: TGTGCCAGCAGTGAGATAGCGGGGGGGCGAGATACGCAGTATTTT.